The T cell receptor (beta chain) under discussion was sequenced for a study of OX40 agonist ivuxolimab in advanced cancers. Sequencing was performed with immunoSEQ multiplex PCR; in TCRdb, only in-frame clones are kept and a portion is missing. The profile covers approximately 23,000 clones, with approximately 88% appearing a single time and 9.5% to 10% taken by the ten largest. Germline V gene sequence: CDR1 SNHLY, CDR2 FYNNEI. The CDR3 contains 15 residues. Trimming at V came to 1 base and at J to 5 bases, leaving 1 base not matched to a gene. Remarks on this clone: The antigen is unknown.

Study-wide findings and caveats: Normalized T-cell clonal expansion was also low in some nonresponders.

The chain employs TRBV2 and TRBJ1-5; 11 bases fit TRBD1. The sequencing here drew on CD4+ or CD8+ T cells sorted from blood, taken in a trial of the OX40 agonist ivuxolimab. This receptor was identified in an adult with an advanced solid tumor such as melanoma, head and neck, liver or kidney cancer. CDR3 DNA: TGTGCCAGCAGTGAAGGGACAGGGGGCTATCAGCCCCAGCATTTT. Amino acid sequence: CASSEGTGGYQPQHF.